A single sample is the source of the 24 T cell receptor beta chains below, sequenced in a study of graft-versus-host responses after intestinal transplantation. For these TCRs, the target antigens are not known. Generated by immunoSEQ multiplex PCR, the TCRdb table keeps only in-frame clones and is missing some. The top ten hold roughly 0.19% of the sample, which has some 140,000 clones, approximately 91% seen once. Sequences were derived from unstimulated CD4+ T cells sorted from spleen or lymph node cells, sampled before intestinal transplant. All receptors derive from a human donor who received an intestinal transplant.

This chain uses TRBV5-4 with TRBJ2-3, with TRBD2 matching 8 bases. The junction had 6 bases not matched to a gene; V was cut back by 4 bases and J by 2 bases. In germline, CDR1 is SGHNT, CDR2 YYREEE (reference sequence). The CDR3 runs to 15 residues. CDR3 sequence: CASSPGGVFTDTQYF. The CDR3 DNA reads TGTGCCAGCAGCCCCGGGGGGGTTTTCACAGATACGCAGTATTTT.

The gene calls are TRBV2 and TRBJ2-1; weak D call: TRBD2 (5 bases). Looked up from germline, CDR1 is SNHLY and CDR2 is FYNNEI. V was clipped by 2 bases and J by 0 bases, with 11 bases between them. This CDR3 is built from 16 residues. In DNA, the CDR3 is TGTGCCAGCAGTGAACTTGGGGAGAGCTCCTACAATGAGCAGTTCTTC. This encodes CASSELGESSYNEQFF.

This chain connects TRBV5-4 to TRBJ2-5; D uncertain. The J call may be in error: the DNA end matches TRBJ2-7 better. Germline V gene data show CDR1 as SGHNT and CDR2 as YYREEE (reference sequence). The CDR3 covers 12 residues. The CDR3, as DNA: TGTGCCAGCAGTTTCAACTCCTACGAGCAGTACTTC. Translated: CASSFNSYEQYF.

J is TRBJ2-3 and V is TRBV7-2; TRBD2 agrees at 10 bases. This CDR3 region has 17 residues. CDR1 SGHTA and CDR2 FQGNSA come from the germline V gene. V lost 4 bases to trimming and J lost 0 bases; unmatched junction nucleotides: 7. This CDR3 is CASSSVELAGSTDTQYF. The CDR3 DNA is TGTGCCAGCAGCTCCGTGGAACTAGCGGGAAGCACAGATACGCAGTATTTT.

This rearrangement joins TRBV11-2 to TRBJ1-4; D is unresolved. Germline lookup yields CDR1 SGHAT and CDR2 FQNNGV. Trimming shortened V by 1 base and J by 16 bases, and 16 bases separated the two germline ends. This CDR3 region has 13 residues. The CDR3 coding sequence is TGTGCCAGCAGCTTAGTTATCTCAGCACCTTCGTTTTTT. Protein sequence: CASSLVISAPSFF.

This clone came up once. CDR3 nucleotide sequence: TGTGCCAGCAGTCCGGACAGGGGGAGGATCAATGAGCAGTTCTTC. Translating gives CASSPDRGRINEQFF. The chain recombines TRBV2 with TRBJ2-1; 10 positions match TRBD1. The V gene's germline CDR1 is SNHLY and CDR2 FYNNEI. Trimming removed 5 bases from V and 6 bases from J; junction bases left unmatched: 7. The CDR3 covers 15 residues.

The genes are TRBV6-6 and TRBJ2-1, with 9 bases identical to TRBD2. This CDR3 spans 15 amino acids. Germline assignment: CDR1 MNHNY and CDR2 SVGAGI (reference sequence). The trim removed 6 bases at V and 1 base at J, leaving 4 bases unmatched. As DNA, the CDR3 is TGTGCCAGCAGGACTAGCGGCCCGTCCTACAATGAGCAGTTCTTC. Residues: CASRTSGPSYNEQFF.

The V and J genes are TRBV28 and TRBJ2-7; TRBD1 aligns across 11 bases. Trimming at V came to 6 bases and at J to 2 bases, leaving 3 bases not matched to a gene. The CDR3 is 14 residues long. CDR1 is MDHEN, CDR2 SYDVKM, per germline. The DNA of the CDR3 is TGTGCCAGCAGAGGGACAGGGGGTCCCTACGAGCAGTACTTC. Translation gives CASRGTGGPYEQYF.

The gene calls are TRBV5-1 and TRBJ2-1, with 10 positions matching TRBD2. The CDR3 is 16 residues long. Germline values: CDR1 SGHRS, CDR2 YFSETQ. V shed 5 bases and J 2 bases; nucleotides not matched to a gene: 7. The CDR3 region is CASSLTSGVPYNEQFF. In DNA, the CDR3 is TGCGCCAGCAGTCTTACTAGCGGGGTCCCCTACAATGAGCAGTTCTTC.

This clone was detected only once. V usage is TRBV5-4 and J usage is TRBJ2-3; no definite D call. This CDR3 region has 18 residues. The germline gives CDR1 SGHNT, CDR2 YYREEE (reference sequence). Trimming removed 1 base at V and 1 base at J, with 19 bases between. CDR3 nucleotide sequence: TGTGCCAGCAGCTTGTCGCCCCAGCTGCGTCGTCGCACAGATACGCAGTATTTT. Amino acid sequence: CASSLSPQLRRRTDTQYF.

This clone appeared a few times. Within the sample, other DNA sequences also encode this same CDR3. The J gene is TRBJ1-2, the V gene TRBV28; 7 nucleotides agree with TRBD1. This CDR3 is built from 14 residues. Trimming removed 2 bases from V and 0 bases from J; junction bases left unmatched: 0. The V gene's germline CDR1 is MDHEN and CDR2 SYDVKM. The CDR3: CASSLQGANYGYTF. DNA for the CDR3: TGTGCCAGCAGTTTACAGGGGGCTAACTATGGCTACACCTTC.

The CDR3 bases are TGTGCCAGCAGTTACAGCCGGCGGAACACTGAAGCTTTCTTT. This encodes CASSYSRRNTEAFF. The rearrangement joins TRBV6-5 to TRBJ1-1; unclear D gene. Per the germline V gene, CDR1 is MNHEY and CDR2 is SVGAGI. V dropped 2 bases and J dropped 1 base, with 8 bases sitting between them. This CDR3 contains 14 residues.

This chain connects TRBV19 to TRBJ1-5; D not certain. Trimming removed 5 bases from V and 8 bases from J, with 22 bases in between. This CDR3 is built from 16 residues. The germline V gene encodes CDR1 LNHDA and CDR2 SQIVND (reference sequence). The CDR3 here is CASSVPRGRVSKPQHF. For the CDR3, the DNA is TGTGCCAGTAGTGTACCTCGTGGGAGGGTCTCGAAGCCCCAGCATTTT. The full variable domain, with the rest looked up from reference TRBV19 and TRBJ1-5, is DGGITQSPKYLFRKEGQNVTLSCEQNLNHDAMYWYRQDPGQGLRLIYYSQIVNDFQKGDIAEGYSVSREKKESFPLTVTSAQKNPTAFYLCASSVPRGRVSKPQHFGDGTRLSIL.

The gene calls are TRBV30 and TRBJ2-7; D gene unclear. CDR3 length equals 12 residues. From germline, CDR1 is GTSNPN and CDR2 SVGIG (reference sequence). V lost 3 bases and J lost 6, with 12 bases in between. CDR3: CAWRRDRAEQYF. CDR3 in DNA: TGTGCCTGGAGACGAGACCGGGCCGAGCAGTACTTC.

This clone appeared once. This chain links TRBV4-3 with TRBJ2-5, with D unclear. The V gene's germline CDR1 is LGHNA and CDR2 YSLEER. The CDR3 covers 15 residues. The ends were cut back, 3 bases at V and 5 bases at J, with 16 bases in the middle. CDR3 in amino acids: CASSQGGNSVETQYF. CDR3 DNA: TGCGCCAGCAGCCAGGGCGGAAATTCGGTGGAGACCCAGTACTTC.

The chain combines TRBV4-3 with TRBJ2-3, with D perhaps matching TRBD2 (6 bases). The length of the CDR3 is 17 residues. In germline, CDR1 is LGHNA, CDR2 YSLEER. Trimming removed 0 bases from V and 9 bases from J, with 22 bases in between. In DNA, the CDR3 is TGCGCCAGCAGCCAAGATCTCGGAGGGCCTCCCTCAGGGACGCAGTATTTT. Protein product: CASSQDLGGPPSGTQYF.

The genes are TRBV19 and TRBJ1-2; unclear D gene. In germline, CDR1 is LNHDA, CDR2 SQIVND (reference sequence). Trimming cost V 1 base and J 6 bases, with 12 bases left between them. The CDR3 is made up of 14 amino acids. The CDR3 loop reads CASSIVGRNDGYTF. CDR3 nucleotides: TGTGCCAGTAGTATAGTTGGCAGGAACGATGGCTACACCTTC.

The chain links TRBV7-3 to TRBJ2-4; the D gene is possibly TRBD2 (6 bases). The CDR3 is 11 residues long. The V and J ends lost 7 bases and 9 bases respectively, with 10 bases between them. CDR1 and CDR2 (germline): SGHTA, FQGTGA. The CDR3 sequence is CASTQGGIQYF. The DNA of the CDR3 is TGTGCCAGCACCCAGGGAGGCATTCAGTACTTC. The full variable domain, its missing parts supplied by reference TRBV7-3 and TRBJ2-4, is GAGVSQTPSNKVTEKGKYVELRCDPISGHTALYWYRQSLGQGPEFLIYFQGTGAADDSGLPNDRFFAVRPEGSVSTLKIQRTERGDSAVYLCASTQGGIQYFGAGTRLSVL.

The CDR3 DNA reads TGTGCCAGCAGCTCAGAACCGGGACACTATGAGCAGTTCTTC. As protein: CASSSEPGHYEQFF. The rearrangement uses TRBV7-3 and TRBJ2-1; tentative D call: TRBD1 (6 bases). V was cut by 4 bases and J by 8 bases, with 15 bases left in between. The germline V gene has CDR1 SGHTA and CDR2 FQGTGA. This CDR3 comprises 14 residues.

The chain has TRBV6-5 and TRBJ2-7; tentative D call: TRBD1 (6 bases). The V gene's germline CDR1 is MNHEY and CDR2 SVGAGI. V was shortened by 6 bases and J by 0 bases, with 15 bases between the two germline ends. This CDR3 is 15 amino acids long. CDR3 residues: CASRGETGPSYEQYF. The CDR3 DNA reads as TGTGCCAGCAGGGGGGAAACAGGGCCCTCCTACGAGCAGTACTTC.

The CDR3 region is CAWRGTSAYNEQFF. The CDR3 DNA is TGTGCCTGGAGAGGGACTAGCGCCTACAATGAGCAGTTCTTC. J is TRBJ2-1 and V is TRBV30; TRBD2 matches 10 bases. The CDR3 is 14 amino acids. V gave up 3 bases and J gave up 2 bases; unmatched junction bases: 1. Germline-derived CDR1 and CDR2 are GTSNPN and SVGIG (reference sequence). Together with reference TRBV30 and TRBJ2-1, the CDR3 gives the full variable domain: SQTIHQWPATLVQPVGSPLSLECTVEGTSNPNLYWYRQAAGRGLQLLFYSVGIGQISSEVPQNLSASRPQDRQFILSSKKLLLSDSGFYLCAWRGTSAYNEQFFGPGTRLTVL.

J is TRBJ2-7 and V is TRBV5-1; either TRBD1 or TRBD2 may supply D (5 bases each). Germline lookup yields CDR1 SGHRS and CDR2 YFSETQ. Trimming removed 2 bases at V and 4 bases at J, with 13 bases between. The CDR3 consists of 14 residues. The CDR3 DNA sequence: TGCGCCAGCAGCTTTGGACGGGGCGTATACGAGCAGTACTTC. Its protein product is CASSFGRGVYEQYF. The full variable domain, with the rest looked up from reference TRBV5-1 and TRBJ2-7, is KAGVTQTPRYLIKTRGQQVTLSCSPISGHRSVSWYQQTPGQGLQFLFEYFSETQRNKGNFPGRFSGRQFSNSRSEMNVSTLELGDSALYLCASSFGRGVYEQYFGPGTRLTVT.

This clone was detected only once. V and J are TRBV19 and TRBJ1-3, with a weak D call TRBD1 (5 bases). Germline loops: CDR1 LNHDA, CDR2 SQIVND (reference sequence). The CDR3 runs 13 residues. The V end lost 11 bases, the J end lost 0 bases, and 11 bases lay between the germline ends. CDR3 in DNA: TGTGCCGGATCGACAGACTCTGGAAACACCATATATTTT. Its protein product is CAGSTDSGNTIYF. Filled out from reference TRBV19 and TRBJ1-3, the complete variable domain reads DGGITQSPKYLFRKEGQNVTLSCEQNLNHDAMYWYRQDPGQGLRLIYYSQIVNDFQKGDIAEGYSVSREKKESFPLTVTSAQKNPTAFYLCAGSTDSGNTIYFGEGSWLTVV.

The rearrangement joins TRBV11-3 to TRBJ2-1, with 10 bases fitting TRBD2. V lost 2 bases and J lost 6; bases outside the gene matches: 4. The CDR3 covers 15 residues. Germline-derived CDR1 and CDR2 are SGHNT and YENEEA. The CDR3, as DNA: TGTGCCAGCAGCTTATGGACTAGCGGTAGCAATGAGCAGTTCTTC. Amino acid sequence: CASSLWTSGSNEQFF. Full variable domain (outside the CDR3, taken from reference TRBV11-3 and TRBJ2-1): EAGVVQSPRYKIIEKKQPVAFWCNPISGHNTLYWYLQNLGQGPELLIRYENEEAVDDSQLPKDRFSAERLKGVDSTLKIQPAELGDSAVYLCASSLWTSGSNEQFFGPGTRLTVL.